This T cell receptor beta chain was retrieved from a study of cytotoxic CD8 clonotypes in ibrutinib-treated CLL. With V trimmed by 7 bases and J by 4 bases, 5 bases remained unmatched. Germline assignment: CDR1 MNHNS and CDR2 SASEGT. The CDR3 length is 14 residues. The table came from immunoSEQ multiplex PCR; TCRdb's copy has only in-frame clones and leaves some out. Found here are 110,000 to 150,000 clones, 75% to 95% of them singletons; the top ten hold about 10%. The receptor comes from a human donor with chronic lymphocytic leukemia. The specimen was PBMCs, collected after 12 months of ibrutinib treatment. This rearrangement joins TRBV6-1 to TRBJ2-2; 8 bases fit TRBD1. CDR3 sequence (DNA): TGTGCCAGCACCAGGACAGGGCTCACCGGGGAGCTGTTTTTT. This encodes CASTRTGLTGELFF.